The clone carrying this T cell receptor (beta chain) was picked up one time. This record comes from a study of blood T cell repertoires in COVID-19. On the study more broadly: Specimens from acute and convalescent COVID-19 originated in the United States, Italy and Spain.

Germline V gene data show CDR1 as SQVTM and CDR2 as ANQGSEA. Trimming took off 4 bases at V and 5 bases at J, with 15 bases between the two ends. This CDR3 has 13 amino acids. Libraries were prepared by immunoSEQ multiplex PCR; TCRdb keeps only in-frame clonotypes and omits some of them. The data contain roughly 200,000 clones, 83% of them singletons. This rearrangement joins TRBV29-1 to TRBJ2-7, with TRBD2 as a possible D gene (5 bases). The specimen sequenced was peripheral blood. The source of this sequence is a human donor in a cohort sampled during active COVID-19. This CDR3 is CSVVTISHNEQYF. The CDR3 coding sequence is TGCAGCGTTGTGACTATATCGCACAACGAGCAGTACTTC.